Sequencing of this T cell receptor beta chain was carried out in a study of blood T cell repertoires in COVID-19. On the study more broadly: Samples taken during acute and convalescent COVID-19 were collected in the United States, Italy and Spain. Nucleic acid was either cDNA or gDNA, and it came from T cells, B-cell-depleted T cells, or PBMCs.

As regards this clone: Other DNA sequences from this sample encode an identical CDR3 as well.

The germline gives CDR1 MNHEY, CDR2 SVGAGI. V dropped 6 bases and J dropped 0 bases, with 12 bases sitting between them. The CDR3 sequence is 14 residues long. As originally analysed: Estimation of nucleated cell counts relied on the amplification of reference gene primers. Sequenced by immunoSEQ multiplex PCR; TCRdb stores in-frame clones only, minus some. That table furnishes V, J and clone size, whereas the DNA furnished D and trimming. Of about 140,000 clones in the sample, about 80% were seen once. Sequencing was performed on peripheral blood. The origin of this receptor is a human donor in a cohort sampled during active COVID-19. This chain uses TRBV6-5 with TRBJ2-7; D is possibly TRBD2 (5 bases). The CDR3 sequence: CASRRTGSSYEQYF. Written as DNA, the CDR3 is TGTGCCAGCAGACGGACTGGGAGCTCCTACGAGCAGTACTTC.